Listed below are T cell receptor beta chains from one sample, sequenced in a study of glioma-infiltrating T cells after dendritic cell vaccination. The method was immunoSEQ multiplex PCR; TCRdb's version includes in-frame clones alone and lacks a portion of them. The sample consists of about 50,000 clones, roughly 90% of them appearing once. The sequenced sample was blood, obtained after dendritic cell vaccination. Receptor source: a human donor with glioblastoma. The CDR3 runs from the conserved cysteine through the conserved F or W.

v_call	j_call	cdr3_aa
TRBV28	TRBJ2-7	CASSGGPFYEQYF
TRBV19	TRBJ2-5	CASTLTTSGAQETQYF
TRBV4-3	TRBJ2-3	CASSPVKGAGTDTQYF
TRBV7-9	TRBJ2-1	CASGGVGLAGGGNEQFF
TRBV27	TRBJ2-5	CASRRQETQYF
TRBV2	TRBJ2-1	CASKAGTSESNEQFF
TRBV6-5	TRBJ1-3	CASSPDRSSGNTIYF
TRBV30	TRBJ2-7	CAWSPQDRGSYEQYF
TRBV4-3	TRBJ1-5	CASSQVWGEGPQHF
TRBV28	TRBJ2-3	CASSNGQRNTDTQYF
TRBV7-9	TRBJ1-1	CASSLAGRVTEAFF
TRBV27	TRBJ1-4	CASSSQTGQGGRKLFF
TRBV2	TRBJ2-5	CASSGHPQETQYF
TRBV7-2	TRBJ1-2	CASTIDPGTEYGYTF
TRBV7-9	TRBJ2-7	CASSLAFSGYYEQYF
TRBV11-2	TRBJ2-7	CASSYGTSGVTYEQYF
TRBV9	TRBJ2-1	CASSATGVPYNEQFF
TRBV6-4	TRBJ1-2	CASSVDRGGGYTF
TRBV9	TRBJ2-1	CASSVAGTGRANEQFF
TRBV18	TRBJ1-1	CASSRVVGTKGMKGLMNTEAFF
TRBV5-1	TRBJ1-1	CASSSGLWNTEAFF
TRBV2	TRBJ1-1	CASNDRKNTEAFF
TRBV19	TRBJ2-1	CASRVTSAMNEQFF
TRBV4-1	TRBJ2-4	CASSRQGTDIQYF